Listed here are 14 T cell receptor beta chains from one sample, sequenced in a study of response to subunit inactivated influenza vaccine. Using its own MiXCR run on the RT-PCR reads, TCRdb lists one record per CDR3 protein. Here the sample spans around 540,000 distinct CDR3 sequences, over 9.5% being singletons. The sequenced sample was PBMCs from blood, obtained on the day of vaccination. These receptors were taken from a man aged 50-60 years who received an inactivated influenza vaccine.

This clonotype appeared many times. CDR3 residues: CASSRGTQETQYF. The CDR3 nucleotides read TGTGCCAGCAGTCGGGGGACCCAAGAGACCCAGTACTTC. The gene calls are TRBV28 and TRBJ2-5, with a possible D match to TRBD2 (6 bases). The CDR3 is 13 residues long. V shed 5 bases and J shed 1 base, with 8 bases lying between them. Germline CDR1 MDHEN, CDR2 SYDVKM.

The chain is built from TRBV20-1 and TRBJ2-1, with 10 nucleotides matching TRBD1. CDR1 and CDR2 (germline): DFQATT, SNEGSKA (reference sequence). This CDR3 is 17 amino acids long. The CDR3, as DNA: TGCCGGGTTCGGGACAGGGGTCCCAGGAGCTCCTACAATGAGCAGTTCTTC. This sequence encodes CRVRDRGPRSSYNEQFF.

This clonotype was counted between two and nine times. The chain recombines TRBV18 with TRBJ2-7; D is tentatively TRBD1 or TRBD2 (5 bases each). Germline assignment: CDR1 KGHSH and CDR2 LQKENI. This CDR3 is built from 14 residues. The V and J ends lost 2 bases and 5 bases respectively, with 13 bases between them. CDR3 sequence reads: CASSPVRDGHEQYF. The DNA of the CDR3 is TGTGCCAGCTCACCAGTAAGGGACGGCCACGAGCAGTACTTC.

The gene calls are TRBV11-2 and TRBJ2-4; TRBD2 agrees at 9 bases. V was pared by 4 bases and J by 0 bases, with 10 bases of the junction left unmatched. Germline CDR1 is SGHAT and CDR2 is FQNNGV. The CDR3 is 18 residues long. The CDR3 is CASSSERAGGLAKNIQYF. CDR3 nucleotides: TGTGCCAGCAGCTCCGAGAGGGCGGGGGGGTTAGCCAAAAACATTCAGTACTTC.

This clonotype was counted a few times. The CDR3 nucleotides read TGTGCCAGCAGCTTATACGCTTTGGACAGGGGGATGCATGAGCAGTTCTTC. Amino acid sequence: CASSLYALDRGMHEQFF. The rearrangement links TRBV5-6 to TRBJ2-1; 10 nucleotides match TRBD1. Trimming removed 2 bases from V and 8 bases from J; junction bases left unmatched: 13. This CDR3 region has 17 residues. The germline CDR1 and CDR2 sequences are SGHDT and YYEEEE.

This clonotype was seen repeatedly, ten times or more. The gene calls are TRBV7-2 and TRBJ1-5; D gene unclear. This CDR3 has 13 amino acids. Germline CDR1 and CDR2: SGHTA and FQGNSA. The ends were cut back, 6 bases at V and 0 bases at J, with 6 bases in the middle. CDR3 sequence (DNA): TGTGCCAGCAGTGAATATAGCAATCAGCCCCAGCATTTT. Amino acid sequence: CASSEYSNQPQHF. The full variable domain, its missing parts supplied by reference TRBV7-2 and TRBJ1-5, is GAGVSQSPSNKVTEKGKDVELRCDPISGHTALYWYRQSLGQGLEFLIYFQGNSAPDKSGLPSDRFSAERTGGSVSTLTIQRTQQEDSAVYLCASSEYSNQPQHFGDGTRLSIL.

The gene calls are TRBV7-8 and TRBJ2-1, with D hard to call. This CDR3 contains 14 residues. The germline V gene has CDR1 SGHVS and CDR2 FQNEAQ. V gave up 2 bases and J gave up 8 bases, with 13 bases separating them. CDR3 in DNA: TGTGCCAGCAGCTTACGGAGTTTTCAGGATGAGCAGTTCTTC. Its translation is CASSLRSFQDEQFF.

CDR3 region: CASSLDAGQAYNEQFF. CDR3 in DNA: TGTGCCAGCAGCTTAGATGCGGGACAAGCCTACAATGAGCAGTTCTTC. The rearrangement links TRBV7-8 to TRBJ2-1; D may be TRBD1 or TRBD2 (6 bases each). The V end was cut by 1 base, the J end by 2 bases, with 12 bases between. CDR3 length equals 16 residues. Germline-derived CDR1 and CDR2 are SGHVS and FQNEAQ.

In this sample, this clonotype turned up a few times. V gene TRBV28 combines with J gene TRBJ2-7; tentatively, D is TRBD1 (6 bases). Trimming removed 5 bases from V and 3 bases from J, with 17 bases in between. The CDR3 is made up of 15 amino acids. Germline V gene data show CDR1 as MDHEN and CDR2 as SYDVKM. CDR3 sequence reads: CASSRIQGFSYEQYF. The DNA for the CDR3 is TGTGCCAGCAGTCGGATCCAGGGGTTCAGCTACGAGCAGTACTTC.

Concerning this clonotype itself: It may be a read error: a sequence one base away is much more abundant. CDR3 sequence: CASIPQSGLHTDTQYF. CDR3 DNA: TGTGCCAGCATTCCACAGTCGGGTCTCCACACAGATACGCAGTATTTT. The genes are TRBV12-3 or TRBV12-4 and TRBJ2-3; D unresolved. The CDR3 runs 16 residues. With 7 bases removed from V and 2 bases from J, the gap between germline ends came to 19 bases.

The rearrangement uses TRBV13 and TRBJ1-2; D is possibly TRBD1 (6 bases). Trimming removed 5 bases from V and 2 bases from J, with 18 bases in between. Germline V gives CDR1 PRHDT, CDR2 FYEKMQ (reference sequence). The CDR3 extends over 16 amino acids. The CDR3 sequence is CASSLQTDRPNYGYTF. In nucleotides, the CDR3 is TGTGCCAGCAGCCTACAAACCGACAGGCCAAACTATGGCTACACCTTC.

The V and J genes are TRBV9 and TRBJ2-1; TRBD2 matches at 9 bases. CDR1 SGDLS and CDR2 YYNGEE come from the germline V gene. This CDR3 spans 15 amino acids. V gave up 4 bases and J gave up 4 bases; unmatched junction bases: 6. The CDR3 sequence: CASSMTSGSYNEQFF. The CDR3 DNA is TGTGCCAGCAGCATGACTAGCGGTTCGTACAATGAGCAGTTCTTC.

This chain joins TRBV20-1 and TRBJ2-7; a possible D gene is TRBD1 (6 bases). The V end was cut by 6 bases, the J end by 6 bases, with 15 bases between. Germline V gene sequence: CDR1 DFQATT, CDR2 SNEGSKA (reference sequence). The length of the CDR3 is 12 residues. The CDR3 loop is CSAPNLGGEQYF. In DNA form, the CDR3 reads TGCAGTGCACCCAATCTAGGGGGCGAGCAGTACTTC.

A few counts support this clonotype. The J gene is TRBJ2-2, the V gene TRBV25-1, with D perhaps TRBD1 or TRBD2 (6 bases each). The CDR3 totals 14 residues. Germline V gives CDR1 MGHDK, CDR2 SYGVNS. V shed 3 bases and J shed 7 bases, with 12 bases lying between them. CDR3 region: CASSELGGSGELFF. The CDR3, as DNA: TGTGCCAGCAGTGAGCTAGGGGGGAGCGGGGAGCTGTTTTTT.